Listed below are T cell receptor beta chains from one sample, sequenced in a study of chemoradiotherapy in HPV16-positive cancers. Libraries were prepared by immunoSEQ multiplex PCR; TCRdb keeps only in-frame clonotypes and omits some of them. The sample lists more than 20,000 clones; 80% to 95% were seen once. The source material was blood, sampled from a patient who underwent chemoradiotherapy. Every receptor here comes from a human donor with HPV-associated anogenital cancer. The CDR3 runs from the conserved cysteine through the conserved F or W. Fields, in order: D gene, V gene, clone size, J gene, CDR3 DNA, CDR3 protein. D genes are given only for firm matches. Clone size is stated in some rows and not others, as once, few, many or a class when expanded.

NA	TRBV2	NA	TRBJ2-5	TGTGCCAGCAGTGTCCTTAGGGGCAGCCAAGAGACCCAGTACTTC	CASSVLRGSQETQYF
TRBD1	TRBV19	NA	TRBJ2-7	TGTGCCGTAGGGGACAGGGTGTTATCCGAGCAGTACTTC	CAVGDRVLSEQYF
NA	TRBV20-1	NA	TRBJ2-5	TGCAGTGCTAGACAGGGGGAGACCCAGTACTTC	CSARQGETQYF
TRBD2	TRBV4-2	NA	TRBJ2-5	TGTGCCAGCAGCCAAGTCGAAGCGGGAGAGGGGTCCGAGACCCAGTACTTC	CASSQVEAGEGSETQYF
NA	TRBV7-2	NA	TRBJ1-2	TGTGCCAGCAGCTTGGACAGTACTCTTTATGGCTACACCTTC	CASSLDSTLYGYTF
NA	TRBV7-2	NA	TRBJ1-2	TGTGCCAGCAGCTTAGGCCGGGGGGTAAACTATGGCTACACCTTC	CASSLGRGVNYGYTF
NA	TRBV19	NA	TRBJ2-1	TGTGCCAGTAGTTTACAAGCGAGGTCCTACAATGAGCAGTTCTTC	CASSLQARSYNEQFF
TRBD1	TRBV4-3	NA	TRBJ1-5	TGCGCCAGCAGTAGGGGGCGAAGCAATCAGCCCCAGCATTTT	CASSRGRSNQPQHF
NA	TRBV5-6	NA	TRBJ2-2	TGTGCCAGCAGCTTGTTGGGGGCTAACACCGGGGAGCTGTTTTTT	CASSLLGANTGELFF
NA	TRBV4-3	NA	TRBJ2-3	TGCGCCAGCAGCGTCCAGGGCACAGATACGCAGTATTTT	CASSVQGTDTQYF
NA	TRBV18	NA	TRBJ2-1	TGTGCCAGCTCACGCCTGGGTCCTGCCGAGCAGTTCTTC	CASSRLGPAEQFF
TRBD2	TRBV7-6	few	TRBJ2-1	TGTGCCAGCAGCCGCGGGGGGGACTCCTACAATGAGCAGTTCTTC	CASSRGGDSYNEQFF
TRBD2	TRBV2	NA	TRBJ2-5	TGTGCCAGCAGCGAGGATAGCGGGAGTGGAGAGACCCAGTACTTC	CASSEDSGSGETQYF
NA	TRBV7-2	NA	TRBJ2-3	TGTGCCAGCAGCCCGGGACACACAGATACGCAGTATTTT	CASSPGHTDTQYF
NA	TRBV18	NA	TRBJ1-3	TGTGCCAGCTCTCTCGGACAGGGAAACACCATATATTTT	CASSLGQGNTIYF
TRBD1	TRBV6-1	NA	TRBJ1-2	TGTGCCAGCAGTACTGGACAGGGGGCGTATGGCTACACCTTC	CASSTGQGAYGYTF
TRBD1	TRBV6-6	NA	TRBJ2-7	TGTGCCAGCAGAGGACAGGCTAGCTCCTACGAGCAGTACTTC	CASRGQASSYEQYF
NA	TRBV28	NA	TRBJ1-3	TGTGCCAGCAGTTTGAGGGTGCTCGGAAACACCATATATTTT	CASSLRVLGNTIYF
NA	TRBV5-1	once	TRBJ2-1	TGCGCCAGCAGCTTGGCCTCCGGGACCTCATACAATGAGCAGTTCTTC	CASSLASGTSYNEQFF
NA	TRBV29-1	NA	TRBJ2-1	TGCAGCGTTGATTTTAGGCAAAATGAGCAGTTCTTC	CSVDFRQNEQFF
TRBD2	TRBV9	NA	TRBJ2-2	TGTGCCAGCAGCGTGCCTAGCGGGAGGGTTGTGGACACCGGGGAGCTGTTTTTT	CASSVPSGRVVDTGELFF
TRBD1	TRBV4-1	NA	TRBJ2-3	TGCGCCAGCAGTCAGCAGGGGGAAGATACGCAGTATTTT	CASSQQGEDTQYF
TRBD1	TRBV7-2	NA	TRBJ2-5	TGTGCCAGCAGCTTAGCAGTTAACAGGGGAGAGACCCAGTACTTC	CASSLAVNRGETQYF
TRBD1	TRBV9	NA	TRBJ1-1	TGTGCCAGCAGCGTACGAACCGACAGGGTGATCACTGAAGCTTTCTTT	CASSVRTDRVITEAFF
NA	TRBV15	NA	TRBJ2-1	TGTGCCACCAGCGGGGGGGGGCCGTCGAATGAGCAGTTCTTC	CATSGGGPSNEQFF
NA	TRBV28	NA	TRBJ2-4	TGTGCCAGCAGTTTGGAACCATGGGACGCCATTCAGTACTTC	CASSLEPWDAIQYF